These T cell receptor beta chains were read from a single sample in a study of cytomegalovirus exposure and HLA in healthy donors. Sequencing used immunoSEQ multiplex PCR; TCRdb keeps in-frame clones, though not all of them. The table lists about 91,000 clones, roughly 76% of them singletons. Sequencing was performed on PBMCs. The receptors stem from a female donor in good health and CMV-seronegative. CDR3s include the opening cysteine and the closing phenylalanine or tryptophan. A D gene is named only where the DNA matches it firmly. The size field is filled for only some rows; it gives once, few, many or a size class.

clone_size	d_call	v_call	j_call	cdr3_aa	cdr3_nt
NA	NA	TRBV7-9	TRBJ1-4	CSSSKRGEKLFF	TGTTCCAGCAGCAAGAGAGGTGAAAAACTGTTTTTT
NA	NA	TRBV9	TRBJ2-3	CASSVQGFETDTQYF	TGTGCCAGCAGCGTACAGGGATTTGAGACAGATACGCAGTATTTT
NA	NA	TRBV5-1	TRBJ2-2	CASSLSGTGELFF	TGCGCCAGCAGCTTGTCGGGGACCGGGGAGCTGTTTTTT
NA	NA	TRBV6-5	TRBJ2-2	CASRSRTPSGELFF	TGTGCCAGCAGGTCGAGGACTCCTAGTGGGGAGCTGTTTTTT
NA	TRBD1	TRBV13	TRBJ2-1	CVSSPTRGTVRGDEQFF	TGTGTCAGCAGCCCCACTAGGGGGACAGTAAGAGGCGATGAGCAGTTCTTC
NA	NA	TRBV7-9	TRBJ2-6	CASSLASGGGANVLTF	TGTGCCAGCAGCTTAGCCAGTGGTGGTGGGGCCAACGTCCTGACTTTC
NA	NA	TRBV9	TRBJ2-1	CASSITGLSYNEQFF	TGTGCCAGCAGCATCACAGGGCTATCCTACAATGAGCAGTTCTTC
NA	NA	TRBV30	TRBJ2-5	CAWSVRETQYF	TGTGCCTGGAGTGTGCGGGAGACCCAGTACTTC
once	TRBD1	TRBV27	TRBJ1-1	CASSGTGGAAAFF	TGTGCCAGCAGTGGAACAGGGGGCGCGGCAGCTTTCTTT
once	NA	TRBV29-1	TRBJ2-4	CSVRKGGEGIQYF	TGCAGCGTACGGAAGGGGGGGGAGGGGATTCAGTACTTC
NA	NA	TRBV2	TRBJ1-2	CASSAIQGTNYGYTF	TGTGCCAGCAGTGCCATTCAGGGAACCAACTATGGCTACACCTTC
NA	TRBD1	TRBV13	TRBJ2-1	CASTLGPGQGHNEQFF	TGTGCCAGCACCCTCGGACCGGGACAGGGTCACAATGAGCAGTTCTTC
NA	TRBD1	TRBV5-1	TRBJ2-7	CASSSHSGTGSYEQYF	TGCGCCAGCAGCAGCCATTCCGGGACAGGGAGCTACGAGCAGTACTTC
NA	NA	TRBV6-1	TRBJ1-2	CASSDPGLDGYTF	TGTGCCAGCAGTGACCCCGGACTTGATGGCTACACCTTC
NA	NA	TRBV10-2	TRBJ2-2	CASRGDGGTGELFF	TGCGCCAGCAGGGGGGACGGGGGCACCGGGGAGCTGTTTTTT
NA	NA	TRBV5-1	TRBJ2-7	CASSSDRLKQYF	TGCGCCAGCAGCTCCGACAGGCTTAAGCAGTACTTC
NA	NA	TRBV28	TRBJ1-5	CASKWGGNQPQHF	TGTGCCAGCAAATGGGGAGGTAATCAGCCCCAGCATTTT
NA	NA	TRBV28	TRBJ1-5	CASGLNNQPQHF	TGTGCCAGCGGCCTGAACAATCAGCCCCAGCATTTT
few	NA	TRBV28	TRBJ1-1	CASSLDGRGTEAFF	TGTGCCAGCAGTTTAGATGGCAGGGGCACTGAAGCTTTCTTT
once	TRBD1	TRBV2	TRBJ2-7	CASSAGTGPYEQYF	TGTGCCAGCAGTGCCGGGACAGGGCCCTACGAGCAGTACTTC
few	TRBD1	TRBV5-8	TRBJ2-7	CASSGRTGFSEEQYF	TGTGCCAGCAGCGGGCGGACAGGGTTCTCGGAGGAGCAGTACTTC
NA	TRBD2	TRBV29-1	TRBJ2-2	CSVQPGLAGGQNTGELFF	TGCAGCGTTCAACCGGGACTAGCGGGGGGGCAGAACACCGGGGAGCTGTTTTTT
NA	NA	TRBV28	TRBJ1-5	CASTHSSGGSQPQHF	TGTGCCAGCACCCATTCCTCCGGAGGGAGTCAGCCCCAGCATTTT
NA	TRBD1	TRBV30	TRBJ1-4	CAWSTPGQGREKLFF	TGTGCCTGGAGTACCCCGGGACAGGGCAGGGAAAAACTGTTTTTT
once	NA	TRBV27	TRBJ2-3	CASRTGTSTDTQYF	TGTGCCAGCAGAACCGGGACAAGCACAGATACGCAGTATTTT
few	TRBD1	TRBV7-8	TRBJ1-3	CASSSRGLGNTIYF	TGTGCCAGCAGCTCCAGGGGGCTCGGAAACACCATATATTTT
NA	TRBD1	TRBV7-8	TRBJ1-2	CASSLDINGKRQGVDYGYTF	TGTGCCAGCAGCTTAGATATTAACGGAAAGAGACAGGGAGTTGACTATGGCTACACCTTC
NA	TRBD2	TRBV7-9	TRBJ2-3	CASSLRRGGGEDTQYF	TGTGCCAGCAGCTTAAGACGGGGCGGGGGGGAAGATACGCAGTATTTT
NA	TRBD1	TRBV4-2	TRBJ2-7	CASSHEETGGYEQYF	TGTGCCAGCAGCCATGAAGAGACAGGGGGCTACGAGCAGTACTTC
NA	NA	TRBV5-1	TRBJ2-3	CASSLLPQRDTQYF	TGCGCCAGCAGCTTGCTCCCCCAGAGGGATACGCAGTATTTT
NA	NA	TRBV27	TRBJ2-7	CASSGRLVGNYEQYF	TGTGCCAGCAGTGGACGACTAGTTGGAAACTACGAGCAGTACTTC
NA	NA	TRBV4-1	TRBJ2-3	CASTPSGTDTQYF	TGCGCCAGCACACCCAGTGGCACAGATACGCAGTATTTT
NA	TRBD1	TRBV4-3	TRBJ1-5	CASSQDRYSTAQHF	TGCGCCAGCAGCCAGGACAGGTACTCAACGGCCCAGCATTTT
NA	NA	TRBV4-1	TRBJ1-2	CASSQAGTTELDGYTF	TGCGCCAGCAGCCAAGCTGGGACAACGGAACTGGATGGCTACACCTTC
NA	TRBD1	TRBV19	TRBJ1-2	CASSIEGQGDYGYTF	TGTGCCAGTAGTATAGAGGGGCAGGGGGACTATGGCTACACCTTC
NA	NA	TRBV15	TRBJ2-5	CATSRERGVGGETQYF	TGTGCCACCAGCAGAGAGCGGGGAGTGGGGGGAGAGACCCAGTACTTC
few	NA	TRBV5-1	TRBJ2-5	CASSLASKSETQYF	TGCGCCAGCAGCTTGGCTAGTAAGTCAGAGACCCAGTACTTC
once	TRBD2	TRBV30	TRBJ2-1	CAWSEGLAGINEQFF	TGTGCCTGGAGTGAAGGACTAGCGGGGATAAATGAGCAGTTCTTC
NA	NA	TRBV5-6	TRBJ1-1	CASNFPGNTEAFF	TGTGCCAGCAATTTTCCCGGGAACACTGAAGCTTTCTTT
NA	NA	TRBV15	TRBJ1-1	CATSRDSSPNTEAFF	TGTGCCACCAGCAGAGATAGTTCTCCGAACACTGAAGCTTTCTTT
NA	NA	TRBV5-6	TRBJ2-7	CASSSISRSGCWF	TGTGCCAGCAGCTCCATCAGCAGGAGCGGCTGTTGGTTC